The sequence of this T cell receptor beta chain was determined in a study of T-cell memory formation after mild COVID-19. Study outcomes and limitations: Some responding clones appeared in pre-infection memory, suggesting cross-reactive memory joined. Contracting CD4+ clones lay largely in CM and EM, with CD8+ ones residing in EMRA.

With V trimmed by 5 bases and J by 8 bases, 10 bases remained unmatched. CDR1 is MNHEY, CDR2 SVGEGT, per germline. The CDR3 sequence is 15 residues long. Each CDR3 protein gets one entry after TCRdb re-called the 5' RACE reads with MiXCR. Of approximately 570,000 distinct CDR3 sequences listed, 18% are singletons. As for this clonotype: Its antigen is unidentified.

This chain uses TRBV6-2 or TRBV6-3 with TRBJ2-1, with TRBD2 matching 9 bases. The sample was PBMCs or a T cell subset sorted from them (not recorded which). This TCR was sampled from an adult woman who had mild COVID-19 (a few samples of this study predate the infection). Cell type and time point are not known. The CDR3 here is CASSEYSGRVDEQFF. CDR3 sequence (DNA): TGTGCCAGCAGTGAATATAGCGGGAGAGTAGATGAGCAGTTCTTC.